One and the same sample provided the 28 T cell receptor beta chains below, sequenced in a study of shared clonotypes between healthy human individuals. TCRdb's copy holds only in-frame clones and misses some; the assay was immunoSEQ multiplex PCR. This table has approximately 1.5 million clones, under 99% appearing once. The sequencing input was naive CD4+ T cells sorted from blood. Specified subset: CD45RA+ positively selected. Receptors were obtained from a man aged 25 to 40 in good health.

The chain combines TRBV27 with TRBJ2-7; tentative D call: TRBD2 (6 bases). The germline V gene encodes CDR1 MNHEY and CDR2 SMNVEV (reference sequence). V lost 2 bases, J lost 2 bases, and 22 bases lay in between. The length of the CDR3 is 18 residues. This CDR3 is CASSLRVKAEGIPYEQYF. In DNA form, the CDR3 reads TGTGCCAGCAGTTTAAGGGTGAAAGCGGAGGGGATCCCCTACGAGCAGTACTTC.

The CDR3 here is CASSFPGTSNEQFF. DNA for the CDR3: TGTGCCAGCAGCTTCCCCGGGACATCAAATGAGCAGTTCTTC. The genes are TRBV7-2 and TRBJ2-1; tentatively, D is TRBD1 (6 bases). This CDR3 region has 14 residues. V was pared by 3 bases and J by 7 bases, with 13 bases between. In germline, CDR1 is SGHTA, CDR2 FQGNSA.

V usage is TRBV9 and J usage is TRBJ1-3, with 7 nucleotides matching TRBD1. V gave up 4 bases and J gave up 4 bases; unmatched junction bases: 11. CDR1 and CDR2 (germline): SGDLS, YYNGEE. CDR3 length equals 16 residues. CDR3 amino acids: CASSPAGTALGNTIYF. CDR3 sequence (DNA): TGTGCCAGCAGCCCCGCCGGGACAGCCTTAGGAAACACCATATATTTT.

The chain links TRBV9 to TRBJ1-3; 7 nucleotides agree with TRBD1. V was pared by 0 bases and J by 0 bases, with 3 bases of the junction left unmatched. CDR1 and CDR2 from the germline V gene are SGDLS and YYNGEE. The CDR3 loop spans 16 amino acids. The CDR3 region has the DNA TGTGCCAGCAGCGTAGTGGGACAGCACTCTGGAAACACCATATATTTT. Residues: CASSVVGQHSGNTIYF.

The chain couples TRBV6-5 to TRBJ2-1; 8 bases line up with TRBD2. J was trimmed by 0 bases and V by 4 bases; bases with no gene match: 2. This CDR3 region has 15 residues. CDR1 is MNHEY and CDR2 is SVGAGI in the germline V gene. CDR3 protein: CASSFSGNSYNEQFF. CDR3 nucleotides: TGTGCCAGCAGTTTTAGCGGGAACTCCTACAATGAGCAGTTCTTC.

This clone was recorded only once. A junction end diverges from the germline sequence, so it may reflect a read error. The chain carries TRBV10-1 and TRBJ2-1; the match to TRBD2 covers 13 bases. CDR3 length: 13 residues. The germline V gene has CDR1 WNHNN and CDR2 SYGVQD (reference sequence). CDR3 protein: CASSPGLAGPWVF. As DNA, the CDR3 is TGCGCCAGCAGCCCGGGACTAGCGGGACCGTGGGTCTTC.

The CDR3 is CASSYRDSFYGYTF. CDR3 DNA sequence: TGTGCCAGCAGTTACCGGGACAGTTTCTATGGCTACACCTTC. V and J are TRBV6-5 and TRBJ1-2; 7 nucleotides match TRBD1. Trimming removed 2 bases from V and 4 bases from J; junction bases left unmatched: 4. CDR1 is MNHEY and CDR2 is SVGAGI in the germline V gene. The CDR3 extends over 14 amino acids.

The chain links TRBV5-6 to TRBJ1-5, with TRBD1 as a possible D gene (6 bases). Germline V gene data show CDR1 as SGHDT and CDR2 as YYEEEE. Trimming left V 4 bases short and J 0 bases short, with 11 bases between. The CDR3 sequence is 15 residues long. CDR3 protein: CASSPWDNSNQPQHF. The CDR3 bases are TGTGCCAGCAGCCCATGGGACAATAGCAATCAGCCCCAGCATTTT.

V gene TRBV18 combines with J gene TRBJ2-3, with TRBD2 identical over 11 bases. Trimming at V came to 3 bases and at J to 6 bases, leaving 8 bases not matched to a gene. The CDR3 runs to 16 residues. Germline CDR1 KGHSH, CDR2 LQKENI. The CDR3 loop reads CASSPIPTSGSDTQYF. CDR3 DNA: TGTGCCAGCTCACCGATCCCTACTAGCGGGAGCGATACGCAGTATTTT. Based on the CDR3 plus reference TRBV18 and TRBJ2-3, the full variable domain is NAGVMQNPRHLVRRRGQEARLRCSPMKGHSHVYWYRQLPEEGLKFMVYLQKENIIDESGMPKERFSAEFPKEGPSILRIQQVVRGDSAAYFCASSPIPTSGSDTQYFGPGTRLTVL.

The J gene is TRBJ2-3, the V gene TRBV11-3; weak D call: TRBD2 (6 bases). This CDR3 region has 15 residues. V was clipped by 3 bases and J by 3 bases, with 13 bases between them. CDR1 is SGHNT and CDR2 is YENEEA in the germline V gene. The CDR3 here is CASSFGSGRTDTQYF. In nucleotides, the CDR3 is TGTGCCAGCAGCTTCGGGTCCGGGAGAACAGATACGCAGTATTTT.

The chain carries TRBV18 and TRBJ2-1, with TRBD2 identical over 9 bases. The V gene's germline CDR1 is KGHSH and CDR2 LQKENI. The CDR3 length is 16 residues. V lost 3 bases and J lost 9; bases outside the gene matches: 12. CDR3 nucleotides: TGTGCCAGCTCACCGTTGGGACTAGCCCGGGTGACTGAGCAGTTCTTC. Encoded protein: CASSPLGLARVTEQFF.

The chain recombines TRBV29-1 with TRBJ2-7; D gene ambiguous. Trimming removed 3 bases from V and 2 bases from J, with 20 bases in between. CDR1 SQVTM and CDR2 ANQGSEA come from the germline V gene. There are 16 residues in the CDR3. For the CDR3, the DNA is TGCAGCGTTGAGGAGCCCCTTCTCCCCGGAGCCTACGAGCAGTACTTC. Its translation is CSVEEPLLPGAYEQYF.

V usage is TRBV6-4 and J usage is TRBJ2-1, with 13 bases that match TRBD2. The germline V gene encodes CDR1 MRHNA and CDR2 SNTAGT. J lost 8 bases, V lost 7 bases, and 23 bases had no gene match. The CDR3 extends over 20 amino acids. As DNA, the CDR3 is TGTGCCAGCACCCACGGGGCGATAACTAGCGGGAGGGCCAAGTGGGATGAGCAGTTCTTC. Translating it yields CASTHGAITSGRAKWDEQFF.

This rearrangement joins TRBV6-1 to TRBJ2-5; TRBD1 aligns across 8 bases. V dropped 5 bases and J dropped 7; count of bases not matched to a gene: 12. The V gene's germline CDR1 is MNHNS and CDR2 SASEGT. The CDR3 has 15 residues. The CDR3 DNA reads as TGTGCCAGCAGTTCACCGGGACAGGTGGGAGGGACCCAGTACTTC. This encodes CASSSPGQVGGTQYF.

CDR3 region: CASSLPGPGNTIYF. The CDR3 region has the DNA TGTGCCAGCAGCTTGCCAGGGCCTGGAAACACCATATATTTT. The chain employs TRBV7-6 and TRBJ1-3; D is possibly TRBD1 (5 bases). The CDR3 runs to 14 residues. V gave up 3 bases and J gave up 2 bases, with 8 bases separating them. Germline CDR1 SGHVS, CDR2 FNYEAQ.

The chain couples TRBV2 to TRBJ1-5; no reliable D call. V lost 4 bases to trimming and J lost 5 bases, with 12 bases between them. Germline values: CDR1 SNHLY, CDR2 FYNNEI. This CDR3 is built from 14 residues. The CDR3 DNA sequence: TGTGCCAGCAGTGGTGACAATACACATCAGCCCCAGCATTTT. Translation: CASSGDNTHQPQHF.

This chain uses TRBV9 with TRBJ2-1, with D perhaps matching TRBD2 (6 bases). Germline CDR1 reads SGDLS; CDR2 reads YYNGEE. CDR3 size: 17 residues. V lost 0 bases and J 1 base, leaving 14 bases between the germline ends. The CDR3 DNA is TGTGCCAGCAGCGTAGATGGGGCCGGGGGATCCTACAATGAGCAGTTCTTC. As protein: CASSVDGAGGSYNEQFF.

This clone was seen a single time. CDR3: CASSLVGGGLYEQYF. In nucleotides, the CDR3 is TGTGCCAGCAGCTTAGTGGGGGGAGGCCTCTACGAGCAGTACTTC. V is TRBV7-9 and J is TRBJ2-7; a weak D match, TRBD2 (6 bases). V dropped 1 base and J dropped 3 bases, with 13 bases sitting between them. The CDR3 consists of 15 residues. Germline loops: CDR1 SEHNR, CDR2 FQNEAQ (reference sequence).

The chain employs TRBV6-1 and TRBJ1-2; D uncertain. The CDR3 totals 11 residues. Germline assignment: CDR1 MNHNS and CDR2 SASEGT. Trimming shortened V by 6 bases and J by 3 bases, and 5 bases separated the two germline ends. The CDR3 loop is CASRTHYGYTF. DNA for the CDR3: TGTGCCAGCAGGACCCACTATGGCTACACCTTC.

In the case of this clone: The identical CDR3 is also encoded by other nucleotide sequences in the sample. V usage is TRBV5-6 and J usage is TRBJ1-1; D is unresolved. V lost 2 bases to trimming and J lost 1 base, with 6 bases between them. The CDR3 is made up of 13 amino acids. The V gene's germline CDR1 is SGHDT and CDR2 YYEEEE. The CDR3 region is CASSLGRNTEAFF. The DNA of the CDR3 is TGTGCCAGCAGCTTAGGGAGGAACACTGAAGCTTTCTTT.

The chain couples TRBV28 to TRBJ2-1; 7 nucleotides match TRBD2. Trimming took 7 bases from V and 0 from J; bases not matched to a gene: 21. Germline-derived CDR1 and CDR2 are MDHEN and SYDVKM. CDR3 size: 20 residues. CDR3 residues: CASNQRGVEPFLSSYNEQFF. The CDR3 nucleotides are TGTGCCAGCAACCAACGGGGGGTAGAACCGTTCCTAAGCTCCTACAATGAGCAGTTCTTC.

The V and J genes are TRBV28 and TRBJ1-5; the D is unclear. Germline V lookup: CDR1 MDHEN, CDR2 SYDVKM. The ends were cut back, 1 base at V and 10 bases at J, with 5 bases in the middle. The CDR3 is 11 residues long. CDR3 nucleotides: TGTGCCAGCAGTTTATACACCCCCCAGCATTTT. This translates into CASSLYTPQHF. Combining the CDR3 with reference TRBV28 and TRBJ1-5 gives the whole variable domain DVKVTQSSRYLVKRTGEKVFLECVQDMDHENMFWYRQDPGLGLRLIYFSYDVKMKEKGDIPEGYSVSREKKERFSLILESASTNQTSMYLCASSLYTPQHFGDGTRLSIL.

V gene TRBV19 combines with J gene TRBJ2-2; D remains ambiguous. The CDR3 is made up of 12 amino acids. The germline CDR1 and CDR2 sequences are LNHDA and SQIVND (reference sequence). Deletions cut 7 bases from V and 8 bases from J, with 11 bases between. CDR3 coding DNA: TGTGCCAGTACCCCTAAACAGGGGGAGCTGTTTTTT. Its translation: CASTPKQGELFF.

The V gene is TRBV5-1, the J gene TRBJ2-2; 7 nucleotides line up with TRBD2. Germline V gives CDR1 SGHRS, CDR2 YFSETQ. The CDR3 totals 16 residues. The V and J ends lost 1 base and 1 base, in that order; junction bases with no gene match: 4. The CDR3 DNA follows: TGCGCCAGCAGCTTGATCAGCGGGATGAACACCGGGGAGCTGTTTTTT. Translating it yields CASSLISGMNTGELFF.

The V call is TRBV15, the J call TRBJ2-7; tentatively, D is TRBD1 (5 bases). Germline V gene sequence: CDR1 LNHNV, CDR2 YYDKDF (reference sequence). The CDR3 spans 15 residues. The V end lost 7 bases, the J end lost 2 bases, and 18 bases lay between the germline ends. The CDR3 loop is CATTNQGVLPYEQYF. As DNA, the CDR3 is TGTGCCACCACTAACCAGGGCGTGTTGCCCTACGAGCAGTACTTC.

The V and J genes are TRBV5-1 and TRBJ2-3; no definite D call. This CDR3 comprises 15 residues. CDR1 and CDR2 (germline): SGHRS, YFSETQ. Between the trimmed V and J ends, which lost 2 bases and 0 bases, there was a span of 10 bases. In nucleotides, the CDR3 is TGCGCCAGCAGCTTTGTCTCCACTAGCACAGATACGCAGTATTTT. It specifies CASSFVSTSTDTQYF.

CDR3 sequence (DNA): TGTGCCAGCAGTCCCTGGGGGGGAGCCGGCTACGAGCAGTACTTC. The encoded protein is CASSPWGGAGYEQYF. The genes are TRBV27 and TRBJ2-7, with 7 bases identical to TRBD2. Germline V gene lookup returns CDR1 MNHEY and CDR2 SMNVEV (reference sequence). This CDR3 has 15 amino acids. The V gene end was trimmed by 5 bases and the J gene end by 3 bases; junction bases not matched to a gene: 10.

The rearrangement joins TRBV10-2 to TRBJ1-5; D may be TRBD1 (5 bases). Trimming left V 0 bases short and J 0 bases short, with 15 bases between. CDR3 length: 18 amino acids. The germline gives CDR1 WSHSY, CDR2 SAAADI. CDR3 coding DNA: TGCGCCAGCAGTGAGTCCCCCTTTTTCGGGGGTAGCAATCAGCCCCAGCATTTT. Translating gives CASSESPFFGGSNQPQHF.